The rows below give T cell receptor beta chains drawn from one sample of a study of Ad26.COV2.S vaccination and SARS-CoV-2 variants. TCRdb's table, derived via immunoSEQ multiplex PCR, lists solely in-frame clones and lacks some. The sample has about 390,000 clones, approximately 91% seen once. The sequenced sample was peripheral blood, obtained in a trial of Ad26.COV2.S vaccine versus placebo. Receptors were obtained from a person aged 18-65 years who received the Ad26.COV2.S COVID-19 vaccine or a placebo. The CDR3 runs from the conserved cysteine through the conserved F or W. The D gene is left open where the match is weak. Clone size appears in some rows only: once, few, many, or a class for an expanded clone.

v_call: TRBV3-1/TRBV3-2; d_call: TRBD2; clone_size: NA; j_call: TRBJ2-5; cdr3_aa: CASSHAGGETQYF; cdr3_nt: TGTGCCAGCAGCCACGCCGGGGGGGAGACCCAGTACTTC
v_call: TRBV19; d_call: TRBD1; clone_size: NA; j_call: TRBJ2-2; cdr3_aa: CASSIMGQGDDTGELFF; cdr3_nt: TGTGCCAGTAGTATAATGGGCCAGGGGGACGACACCGGGGAGCTGTTTTTT
v_call: TRBV25-1; d_call: NA; clone_size: NA; j_call: TRBJ2-7; cdr3_aa: CASSGGGGYYEQYF; cdr3_nt: TGTGCCAGCAGTGGGGGAGGCGGTTACTACGAGCAGTACTTC
v_call: TRBV18; d_call: TRBD1; clone_size: NA; j_call: TRBJ1-5; cdr3_aa: CASSTGENQPQHF; cdr3_nt: TGTGCCAGTTCAACAGGGGAAAATCAGCCCCAGCATTTT
v_call: TRBV6-6; d_call: NA; clone_size: NA; j_call: TRBJ1-2; cdr3_aa: CASMLLGGVGYTF; cdr3_nt: TGTGCCAGCATGTTGCTGGGGGGAGTTGGCTACACCTTC
v_call: TRBV6-6; d_call: NA; clone_size: NA; j_call: TRBJ1-5; cdr3_aa: CASTPQDSNQPQHF; cdr3_nt: TGTGCCAGCACTCCGCAAGATAGCAATCAGCCCCAGCATTTT
v_call: TRBV7-2; d_call: NA; clone_size: NA; j_call: TRBJ2-1; cdr3_aa: CASSLGGIGKGRREQFF; cdr3_nt: TGTGCCAGCAGCTTAGGTGGTATTGGGAAGGGACGGAGAGAGCAGTTCTTC
v_call: TRBV7-2; d_call: NA; clone_size: NA; j_call: TRBJ2-5; cdr3_aa: CASSPVGSGVETQYF; cdr3_nt: TGTGCCAGCAGCCCAGTTGGGTCGGGGGTGGAGACCCAGTACTTC
v_call: TRBV5-4; d_call: NA; clone_size: once; j_call: TRBJ1-2; cdr3_aa: CASSLALERVGYGYTF; cdr3_nt: TGTGCCAGCAGCTTGGCACTTGAACGGGTGGGCTATGGCTACACCTTC
v_call: TRBV6-5; d_call: NA; clone_size: NA; j_call: TRBJ2-2; cdr3_aa: CASSYIQTGELFF; cdr3_nt: TGTGCCAGCAGTTATATCCAGACCGGGGAGCTGTTTTTT
v_call: TRBV5-1; d_call: NA; clone_size: NA; j_call: TRBJ2-5; cdr3_aa: CASSLGDPNLETQYF; cdr3_nt: TGCGCCAGCAGCTTGGGGGATCCCAACCTGGAGACCCAGTACTTC
v_call: TRBV7-8; d_call: NA; clone_size: once; j_call: TRBJ1-2; cdr3_aa: CASSVRLLNYGYTF; cdr3_nt: TGTGCCAGCAGCGTCCGACTGCTAAACTATGGCTACACCTTC
v_call: TRBV19; d_call: NA; clone_size: NA; j_call: TRBJ1-1; cdr3_aa: CASSEDTEAFF; cdr3_nt: TGTGCCAGTAGTGAGGACACTGAAGCTTTCTTT
v_call: TRBV5-1; d_call: TRBD2; clone_size: NA; j_call: TRBJ2-2; cdr3_aa: CASSYPSGVHGELFF; cdr3_nt: TGCGCCAGCAGCTACCCGAGCGGGGTTCACGGGGAGCTGTTTTTT
v_call: TRBV16; d_call: NA; clone_size: NA; j_call: TRBJ1-2; cdr3_aa: CASSPSYGYTF; cdr3_nt: TGTGCCAGCAGCCCCAGCTATGGCTACACCTTC
v_call: TRBV11-2; d_call: NA; clone_size: once; j_call: TRBJ1-2; cdr3_aa: CASSFEGGRVYGYTF; cdr3_nt: TGTGCCAGCAGCTTTGAAGGAGGCAGAGTCTATGGCTACACCTTC
v_call: TRBV4-1; d_call: TRBD2; clone_size: few; j_call: TRBJ2-2; cdr3_aa: CASSQGAGGPTGELFF; cdr3_nt: TGCGCCAGCAGCCAAGGTGCGGGGGGGCCCACCGGGGAGCTGTTTTTT
v_call: TRBV4-3; d_call: NA; clone_size: NA; j_call: TRBJ1-2; cdr3_aa: CASSQVSGYYGYTF; cdr3_nt: TGCGCCAGCAGCCAAGTCTCAGGGTACTATGGCTACACCTTC
v_call: TRBV3-1/TRBV3-2; d_call: NA; clone_size: NA; j_call: TRBJ2-1; cdr3_aa: CASSQDRGTSSYNEQFF; cdr3_nt: TGTGCCAGCAGCCAAGATCGTGGGACAAGCTCCTACAATGAGCAGTTCTTC
v_call: TRBV6-2/TRBV6-3; d_call: TRBD2; clone_size: NA; j_call: TRBJ2-7; cdr3_aa: CASSYSGTISYKQYF; cdr3_nt: TGTGCCAGCAGTTACTCAGGGACTATCTCCTACAAGCAGTACTTC
v_call: TRBV11-2; d_call: NA; clone_size: NA; j_call: TRBJ2-1; cdr3_aa: CASSLGSGMGGHEQFF; cdr3_nt: TGTGCCAGCAGCTTAGGGTCAGGGATGGGAGGTCATGAGCAGTTCTTC
v_call: TRBV4-3; d_call: NA; clone_size: NA; j_call: TRBJ1-2; cdr3_aa: CASSQDVGTNYGYTF; cdr3_nt: TGCGCCAGCAGCCAAGACGTCGGAACTAACTATGGCTACACCTTC
v_call: TRBV19; d_call: NA; clone_size: NA; j_call: TRBJ1-2; cdr3_aa: CASTTSGHDGYGYTF; cdr3_nt: TGTGCCAGTACCACCTCGGGGCATGATGGCTATGGCTACACCTTC
v_call: TRBV6-1; d_call: NA; clone_size: NA; j_call: TRBJ2-1; cdr3_aa: CASSEAGGHNEQFF; cdr3_nt: TGTGCCAGCAGTGAAGCGGGGGGCCACAATGAGCAGTTCTTC
v_call: TRBV20-1; d_call: NA; clone_size: NA; j_call: TRBJ1-2; cdr3_aa: CSASRQGIGYTF; cdr3_nt: TGCAGTGCTAGTAGGCAGGGGATTGGCTACACCTTC
v_call: TRBV7-6; d_call: NA; clone_size: NA; j_call: TRBJ2-7; cdr3_aa: CASSLGLSYEQYF; cdr3_nt: TGTGCCAGCAGCTTAGGGCTTTCCTACGAGCAGTACTTC
v_call: TRBV2; d_call: NA; clone_size: few; j_call: TRBJ1-1; cdr3_aa: CASSPLMGGDEAFF; cdr3_nt: TGTGCCAGCAGTCCTTTGATGGGGGGCGATGAAGCTTTCTTT
v_call: TRBV19; d_call: TRBD1; clone_size: once; j_call: TRBJ2-5; cdr3_aa: CAGTNQGTGVAKTQYF; cdr3_nt: TGTGCCGGAACTAACCAAGGGACAGGGGTTGCGAAGACCCAGTACTTC
v_call: TRBV2; d_call: NA; clone_size: NA; j_call: TRBJ1-2; cdr3_aa: CASSEVHSYTHTF; cdr3_nt: TGTGCCAGCAGTGAAGTTCATTCCTATACCCACACCTTC
v_call: TRBV7-9; d_call: NA; clone_size: NA; j_call: TRBJ1-3; cdr3_aa: CASSLPGSGNTIYF; cdr3_nt: TGTGCCAGCAGCTTACCAGGGTCTGGAAACACCATATATTTT
v_call: TRBV28; d_call: NA; clone_size: NA; j_call: TRBJ1-4; cdr3_aa: CASSLVGVNEKLFF; cdr3_nt: TGTGCCAGCAGTTTAGTGGGGGTAAATGAAAAACTGTTTTTT
v_call: TRBV21-1; d_call: NA; clone_size: NA; j_call: TRBJ2-7; cdr3_aa: CASSKGTGQGLYEQYF; cdr3_nt: TGTGCCAGCAGCAAAGGGACGGGACAGGGACTCTACGAGCAGTACTTC
v_call: TRBV5-5; d_call: NA; clone_size: NA; j_call: TRBJ1-1; cdr3_aa: CASSLAAGLNTEAFF; cdr3_nt: TGTGCCAGCAGCTTGGCTGCAGGGCTAAACACTGAAGCTTTCTTT
v_call: TRBV5-8; d_call: TRBD2; clone_size: NA; j_call: TRBJ2-2; cdr3_aa: CASSPRTSGDSGELFF; cdr3_nt: TGTGCCAGCAGCCCGAGGACTAGCGGTGATTCCGGGGAGCTGTTTTTT
v_call: TRBV13; d_call: TRBD1; clone_size: NA; j_call: TRBJ1-1; cdr3_aa: CASSSLPDFKGTEEAFF; cdr3_nt: TGTGCCAGCAGCTCGCTACCCGATTTTAAAGGGACAGAAGAAGCTTTCTTT
v_call: TRBV5-6; d_call: NA; clone_size: once; j_call: TRBJ2-3; cdr3_aa: CASSLEAAGLADTQYF; cdr3_nt: TGTGCCAGCAGCTTGGAGGCAGCAGGCCTGGCAGATACGCAGTATTTT
v_call: TRBV19; d_call: TRBD1; clone_size: NA; j_call: TRBJ2-1; cdr3_aa: CASSIGGTGIDEQFF; cdr3_nt: TGTGCCAGTAGTATAGGGGGGACAGGGATCGATGAGCAGTTCTTC
v_call: TRBV2; d_call: TRBD1; clone_size: NA; j_call: TRBJ1-4; cdr3_aa: CASSLQGVREKLFF; cdr3_nt: TGTGCCAGCAGCTTACAGGGGGTGCGAGAAAAACTGTTTTTT
v_call: TRBV9; d_call: NA; clone_size: NA; j_call: TRBJ1-4; cdr3_aa: CASNEGSPQEKLFF; cdr3_nt: TGTGCCAGCAATGAAGGCTCGCCTCAAGAAAAACTGTTTTTT
v_call: TRBV7-2; d_call: NA; clone_size: NA; j_call: TRBJ2-5; cdr3_aa: CASSLGPQGGETQYF; cdr3_nt: TGTGCCAGCAGCCTGGGTCCACAGGGAGGGGAGACCCAGTACTTC
v_call: TRBV11-2; d_call: NA; clone_size: NA; j_call: TRBJ2-5; cdr3_aa: CASSLDPGETQYF; cdr3_nt: TGTGCCAGCAGCTTAGATCCCGGAGAGACCCAGTACTTC
v_call: TRBV7-2; d_call: NA; clone_size: few; j_call: TRBJ1-4; cdr3_aa: CASSLVMSEKLFF; cdr3_nt: TGTGCCAGCAGCTTAGTTATGAGTGAAAAACTGTTTTTT
v_call: TRBV19; d_call: NA; clone_size: NA; j_call: TRBJ2-3; cdr3_aa: CASGVVTDTQYF; cdr3_nt: TGTGCCAGTGGAGTGGTCACAGATACGCAGTATTTT
v_call: TRBV12-3/TRBV12-4; d_call: NA; clone_size: NA; j_call: TRBJ2-3; cdr3_aa: CASSSTDTQYF; cdr3_nt: TGTGCCAGCAGCTCCACAGATACGCAGTATTTT
v_call: TRBV20-1; d_call: NA; clone_size: NA; j_call: TRBJ2-7; cdr3_aa: CSAREDREQYF; cdr3_nt: TGCAGTGCTAGAGAAGACAGGGAGCAGTACTTC
v_call: TRBV25-1; d_call: NA; clone_size: NA; j_call: TRBJ2-1; cdr3_aa: CASIGFDRPNEQFF; cdr3_nt: TGTGCCAGCATTGGTTTTGACAGGCCCAATGAGCAGTTCTTC
v_call: TRBV19; d_call: NA; clone_size: NA; j_call: TRBJ2-2; cdr3_aa: CASSIGLTGELFF; cdr3_nt: TGTGCCAGTAGTATTGGGCTAACCGGGGAGCTGTTTTTT
v_call: TRBV5-8; d_call: NA; clone_size: once; j_call: TRBJ2-2; cdr3_aa: CASSWGEYSDTGELFF; cdr3_nt: TGTGCCAGCAGCTGGGGGGAGTATTCGGACACCGGGGAGCTGTTTTTT
v_call: TRBV6-5; d_call: NA; clone_size: NA; j_call: TRBJ2-7; cdr3_aa: CASSYGSVGEQYF; cdr3_nt: TGTGCCAGCAGTTACGGGTCGGTAGGCGAGCAGTACTTC
v_call: TRBV5-1; d_call: NA; clone_size: NA; j_call: TRBJ2-3; cdr3_aa: CASSLDRGTDTQYF; cdr3_nt: TGCGCCAGCAGCTTGGATCGGGGCACAGATACGCAGTATTTT